The 14 T cell receptor beta chains below were found in one sample sequenced in a study of blood T cell repertoires in COVID-19. TCRdb's table, derived via immunoSEQ multiplex PCR, lists solely in-frame clones and lacks some. The profile shows approximately 250,000 clones, roughly 82% of them singletons. Sequencing was carried out using peripheral blood. These receptors were obtained from a woman aged 80 or older with COVID-19, enrolled during active disease.

This clone was counted a single time. The rearrangement joins TRBV18 to TRBJ1-1; 8 nucleotides agree with TRBD1. CDR1 is KGHSH, CDR2 LQKENI, per germline. The CDR3 contains 14 residues. Germline trimming cut 3 bases from V and 5 bases from J; bases unmatched to any gene: 5. This chain's CDR3 is CASSPTGAGTEAFF. DNA for the CDR3: TGTGCCAGCTCACCGACAGGGGCGGGGACTGAAGCTTTCTTT.

The chain combines TRBV5-4 with TRBJ2-4; 11 bases align to TRBD2. Trimming cost V 5 bases and J 7 bases; bases outside gene matches: 11. This CDR3 comprises 16 residues. Per the germline V gene, CDR1 is SGHNT and CDR2 is YYREEE (reference sequence). The CDR3 loop reads CASRPGLAARENIQYF. DNA for the CDR3: TGTGCCAGCAGGCCGGGACTAGCGGCTCGGGAGAACATTCAGTACTTC.

This clone was counted a few times. The chain couples TRBV7-2 to TRBJ1-3; D ambiguous. Germline-derived CDR1 and CDR2 are SGHTA and FQGNSA. The V end lost 1 base, the J end lost 4 bases, and 14 bases lay between the germline ends. The CDR3 is 16 amino acids. The CDR3 region is CASSLGLAGPGNTIYF. CDR3 nucleotide sequence: TGTGCCAGCAGCTTAGGGCTTGCGGGCCCCGGAAACACCATATATTTT.

J is TRBJ1-3 and V is TRBV4-2; D uncertain. CDR1 and CDR2 (germline): LGHNA, YNFKEQ. There are 14 residues in the CDR3. Trimming stripped 1 base from V and 2 bases from J, with 6 bases between. CDR3 sequence: CASSQGAPGNTIYF. CDR3 DNA sequence: TGTGCCAGCAGCCAAGGGGCCCCTGGAAACACCATATATTTT.

The chain uses TRBV6-5 and TRBJ1-5; a weak D match, TRBD1 (5 bases). Per germline, CDR1 MNHEY and CDR2 SVGAGI. The CDR3 spans 13 residues. V was shortened by 9 bases and J by 5 bases, with 14 bases between the two germline ends. In DNA, the CDR3 is TGTGCCAGTGGGAGGGACGAGGATCAGCCCCAGCATTTT. It specifies CASGRDEDQPQHF.

This clone was counted a few times. The CDR3 reads CASSQTPGQITYEQYV. As DNA, the CDR3 is TGTGCCAGCAGCCAAACTCCGGGACAGATAACCTACGAGCAGTACGTC. The chain joins TRBV9 to TRBJ2-7; 7 nucleotides line up with TRBD1. J gave up 2 bases and V 4 bases, and 12 bases lay outside the gene matches. The length of the CDR3 is 16 residues. Germline-derived CDR1 and CDR2 are SGDLS and YYNGEE.

This chain uses TRBV14 with TRBJ1-6, with unresolved D. The CDR3 has 14 amino acids. Deletions cut 0 bases from V and 5 bases from J, with 5 bases between. The germline V gene encodes CDR1 SGHDN and CDR2 FVKESK. CDR3 coding DNA: TGTGCCAGCAGCCAAGAAACAGATAATTCACCCCTCCACTTT. Protein product: CASSQETDNSPLHF.

The chain couples TRBV12-3 or TRBV12-4 to TRBJ2-1; D uncertain. V dropped 4 bases and J dropped 13 bases, with 14 bases sitting between them. The CDR3 has 12 amino acids. The CDR3 is CASSSYQWAQFF. CDR3 coding DNA: TGTGCCAGCAGTTCCTACCAGTGGGCCCAGTTCTTC.

This clone was picked up one time. The chain carries TRBV5-1 and TRBJ2-5; D remains unclear. The CDR3 has 14 amino acids. V was pared by 2 bases and J by 1 base, with 9 bases between. Germline V gene sequence: CDR1 SGHRS, CDR2 YFSETQ. Here the CDR3 reads CASSFSGFQETQYF. The CDR3 nucleotides read TGCGCCAGCAGCTTCTCAGGTTTCCAAGAGACCCAGTACTTC.

This chain links TRBV2 with TRBJ2-2, with TRBD1 matching over 7 bases. In germline, CDR1 is SNHLY, CDR2 FYNNEI. Trimming at V came to 10 bases and at J to 0 bases, leaving 5 bases not matched to a gene. The CDR3 extends over 14 amino acids. The CDR3 here is CATKQGTNTGELFF. Written as DNA, the CDR3 is TGTGCCACCAAACAGGGGACGAACACCGGGGAGCTGTTTTTT.

The chain joins TRBV11-2 to TRBJ2-2; maybe TRBD1 (5 bases). Germline lookup yields CDR1 SGHAT and CDR2 FQNNGV. The CDR3 has 14 amino acids. V shed 4 bases and J shed 1 base, with 7 bases lying between them. DNA for the CDR3: TGTGCCAGCAGCTCCAGGGTGAACACCGGGGAGCTGTTTTTT. As protein: CASSSRVNTGELFF.

This clone showed up just once. The V and J genes are TRBV21-1 and TRBJ1-5. TRBV21-1 is termed a pseudogene. The CDR3 runs 15 residues. The CDR3 reads CASSKDGPRGQPQHF. As DNA, the CDR3 is TGTGCCAGCAGCAAAGACGGGCCCAGAGGGCAGCCCCAGCATTTT.

The chain recombines TRBV6-2 or TRBV6-3 with TRBJ1-1, with TRBD1 as a possible D gene (6 bases). V was shortened by 3 bases and J by 8 bases, with 13 bases between the two germline ends. The germline CDR1 and CDR2 sequences are MNHEY and SVGEGT. This CDR3 is built from 13 residues. CDR3 amino acids: CASSYPGQTEAFF. The DNA of the CDR3 is TGTGCCAGCAGTTATCCTGGACAGACCGAAGCTTTCTTT.

The chain recombines TRBV19 with TRBJ1-4; 9 bases align to TRBD1. Germline V gene data show CDR1 as LNHDA and CDR2 as SQIVND (reference sequence). V trimming: 7 bases; J trimming: 4 bases; junction bases outside the gene matches: 7. The CDR3 consists of 15 residues. CDR3 in DNA: TGTGCCAGTAACCCGACAGGGGGGGATAATGAAAAACTGTTTTTT. It specifies CASNPTGGDNEKLFF.